A single TCR beta chain is shown here with its context. These data are taken from a study of cytomegalovirus exposure and HLA in healthy donors. PCR employed 60 Vbeta and 13 Jbeta primers. The protocol was immunoSEQ multiplex PCR, while the TCRdb copy is restricted to in-frame clones and leaves out a portion. There are hundreds of thousands of clones in the sample; around 80% occur only once, and roughly 2.5% lies in the top ten. Donors counted as nominally healthy when sampled, yet unrecorded immune exposures were likely. The germline V gene encodes CDR1 MDHEN and CDR2 SYDVKM. The CDR3 loop spans 14 amino acids. Losses at the gene ends were 2 bases for V and 6 bases for J; bases not matched to a gene: 5.

The V call is TRBV28, the J call TRBJ2-7, with 9 nucleotides matching TRBD2. Material for sequencing was PBMCs. This TCR was recovered from a woman aged 55-70 years in good health and CMV-seropositive. CDR3 DNA sequence: TGTGCCAGCAGTTTAGCGGGAGGGCCGGGCGAGCAGTACTTC. Its translation: CASSLAGGPGEQYF.